Listed here are 20 T cell receptor beta chains from one sample, sequenced in a study of blood T cells in healthy people across ages. PCR was performed a second time for about 6 to 11 cycles using a sample-barcoded 5' primer and a J-beta primer mix. MiXCR, applied by TCRdb to the 5' RACE reads, yields one record per CDR3 protein. The sample lists some 1,500,000 distinct CDR3 sequences, around 40% occurring once. Sequencing used blood. These receptors originate from a woman under 30 in good health.

This clonotype was seen only a few times. The chain uses TRBV30 and TRBJ1-6; D is uncertain. The CDR3 consists of 14 residues. CDR1 GTSNPN and CDR2 SVGIG come from the germline V gene (reference sequence). Deletions cut 0 bases from V and 5 bases from J, with 8 bases between. CDR3 loop: CAWSVPGNNSPLHF. The DNA of the CDR3 is TGTGCCTGGAGTGTTCCGGGAAATAATTCACCCCTCCACTTT.

About this clonotype: A junction boundary mismatches the germline segment, possibly from a read error. The gene calls are TRBV7-2 and TRBJ1-2, with unresolved D. Germline assignment: CDR1 SGHTA and CDR2 FQGNSA. The CDR3 totals 14 residues. The CDR3 loop reads CASSIAGINYGYTF. The CDR3 coding sequence is TGTGCCAGCAGCATAGCCGGGATAAACTATGGCTACACCTTC.

This clonotype turned up a few times. The rearrangement joins TRBV9 to TRBJ2-3, with D hard to call. Per germline, CDR1 SGDLS and CDR2 YYNGEE. The V gene lost 3 bases and the J gene lost 0 bases, with 8 bases spanning the gap. This CDR3 comprises 14 residues. The CDR3 reads CASSGIPSTDTQYF. CDR3 sequence (DNA): TGTGCCAGCAGCGGCATACCAAGCACAGATACGCAGTATTTT. Full variable domain (rest looked up from reference TRBV9 and TRBJ2-3): DSGVTQTPKHLITATGQRVTLRCSPRSGDLSVYWYQQSLDQGLQFLIQYYNGEERAKGNILERFSAQQFPDLHSELNLSSLELGDSALYFCASSGIPSTDTQYFGPGTRLTVL.

This rearrangement joins TRBV7-2 to TRBJ1-1; no firm D call. The germline CDR1 and CDR2 sequences are SGHTA and FQGNSA. This CDR3 spans 15 amino acids. Trimming shortened V by 5 bases and J by 0 bases, and 13 bases separated the two germline ends. The CDR3 nucleotides read TGTGCCAGCAGCACGTGGTCACAAATGAACACTGAAGCTTTCTTT. Encoded protein: CASSTWSQMNTEAFF.

This chain's CDR3 is CATVTANQETQYF. CDR3 nucleotide sequence: TGTGCCACCGTGACAGCCAACCAAGAGACCCAGTACTTC. This sequence joins TRBV6-5 and TRBJ2-5, with D maybe TRBD1 (5 bases). The CDR3 runs to 13 residues. Germline V gene data show CDR1 as MNHEY and CDR2 as SVGAGI. Trimming took 10 bases from V and 0 from J, leaving 12 bases between them.

This clonotype has a handful of counts. The gene calls are TRBV6-2 or TRBV6-3 and TRBJ1-2; 8 bases are shared with TRBD1. From germline, CDR1 is MNHEY and CDR2 SVGEGT. The ends lost 6 bases at V and 7 bases at J; junction bases unmatched: 7. The CDR3 extends over 13 amino acids. Written as DNA, the CDR3 is TGTGCCAGCAGGAATGACAGGGGAGTTGGCTACACCTTC. Residues: CASRNDRGVGYTF.

This chain links TRBV12-3 or TRBV12-4 with TRBJ2-1, with unresolved D. The V end lost 3 bases, the J end lost 9 bases, and 9 bases lay between the germline ends. The CDR3 is 12 amino acids. In nucleotides, the CDR3 is TGTGCCAGCAGTTTTGTTGTGGGTGAGCAGTTCTTC. Its protein is CASSFVVGEQFF.

The V call is TRBV7-2, the J call TRBJ1-4; D possibly corresponds to TRBD1 (5 bases). V dropped 5 bases and J dropped 10 bases, with 17 bases sitting between them. Germline-derived CDR1 and CDR2 are SGHTA and FQGNSA. The CDR3 totals 14 residues. This chain's CDR3 is CASSPRTPNGKLFF. CDR3 DNA sequence: TGTGCCAGCAGCCCCCGGACACCGAACGGAAAACTGTTTTTT.

This sequence joins TRBV7-3 and TRBJ2-1, with 12 bases lining up with TRBD2. The CDR3 is 18 amino acids. Germline CDR1 and CDR2: SGHTA and FQGTGA. V was pared by 2 bases and J by 7 bases, with 12 bases of the junction left unmatched. CDR3 sequence: CASSLRLAGVDFRNEQFF. CDR3 nucleotides: TGTGCCAGCAGCTTACGACTAGCGGGAGTAGACTTCCGGAATGAGCAGTTCTTC. Drawing the rest from reference TRBV7-3 and TRBJ2-1, the complete variable domain is GAGVSQTPSNKVTEKGKYVELRCDPISGHTALYWYRQSLGQGPEFLIYFQGTGAADDSGLPNDRFFAVRPEGSVSTLKIQRTERGDSAVYLCASSLRLAGVDFRNEQFFGPGTRLTVL.

The chain combines TRBV4-1 with TRBJ2-7; TRBD1 might be the D (6 bases). The J call may be mistaken, given a closer DNA end match to TRBJ2-5. CDR3 length equals 15 residues. Per the germline V gene, CDR1 is MGHRA and CDR2 is YSYEKL. CDR3 coding DNA: TGCGCCAGCAGCCTTGGACAGAGGGGCCCAGAGACCCAGTACTTC. It is translated as CASSLGQRGPETQYF.

The V gene is TRBV29-1, the J gene TRBJ2-7, with D tentatively TRBD2 (6 bases). Trimming stripped 3 bases from V and 0 bases from J, with 12 bases between. This CDR3 has 14 amino acids. Looked up from germline, CDR1 is SQVTM and CDR2 is ANQGSEA. This chain's CDR3 is CSVEGRGSSYEQYF. Written as DNA, the CDR3 is TGCAGCGTTGAGGGCCGGGGGAGCTCCTACGAGCAGTACTTC.

The rearrangement uses TRBV6-2 or TRBV6-3 and TRBJ2-1; TRBD2 agrees at 15 bases. The J segment lost 5 bases and the V segment lost 6 bases, leaving 2 bases of the junction unmatched. From germline, CDR1 is MNHEY and CDR2 SVGEGT. CDR3 length: 15 amino acids. In DNA, the CDR3 is TGTGCCAGCAGAGGACTAGCGGGAGGGAACAATGAGCAGTTCTTC. Its translation: CASRGLAGGNNEQFF.

V usage is TRBV12-3 or TRBV12-4 and J usage is TRBJ2-1; 9 nucleotides match TRBD1. This CDR3 region has 16 residues. J was trimmed by 6 bases and V by 7 bases; bases with no gene match: 13. DNA of the CDR3: TGTGCCAGCACTTCCTTAAGGGACAGGGTCATCAATGAGCAGTTCTTC. It translates to CASTSLRDRVINEQFF.

This chain links TRBV5-1 with TRBJ1-1; D gene ambiguous. The V end was cut by 0 bases, the J end by 4 bases, with 10 bases between. Per the germline V gene, CDR1 is SGHRS and CDR2 is YFSETQ. The CDR3 runs to 14 residues. CDR3 bases: TGCGCCAGCAGCTTGGGCAGGTACTTCACTGAAGCTTTCTTT. Its translation: CASSLGRYFTEAFF. Supplemented by reference TRBV5-1 and TRBJ1-1, the full variable domain reads KAGVTQTPRYLIKTRGQQVTLSCSPISGHRSVSWYQQTPGQGLQFLFEYFSETQRNKGNFPGRFSGRQFSNSRSEMNVSTLELGDSALYLCASSLGRYFTEAFFGQGTRLTVV.

This clonotype has only a few counts. This chain connects TRBV20-1 to TRBJ2-5; a possible D gene is TRBD1 (5 bases). This CDR3 spans 13 amino acids. The ends were cut back, 1 base at V and 8 bases at J, with 14 bases in the middle. The V gene's germline CDR1 is DFQATT and CDR2 SNEGSKA (reference sequence). CDR3 bases: TGCAGTGCTAGAGCCTCCCCCCAGGGTACCCAGTACTTC. Translated, it gives CSARASPQGTQYF.

This clonotype was observed a few times. V is TRBV6-2 or TRBV6-3 and J is TRBJ2-3, with 11 bases fitting TRBD2. J gave up 4 bases and V 6 bases, and 6 bases lay outside the gene matches. Germline-derived CDR1 and CDR2 are MNHEY and SVGEGT. This CDR3 region has 15 residues. The chain's CDR3 is CASRHSGRAADTQYF. The DNA of the CDR3 is TGTGCCAGCAGGCATAGCGGGAGGGCCGCAGATACGCAGTATTTT.

The V call is TRBV25-1, the J call TRBJ2-5, with 10 bases that match TRBD2. CDR3 length: 15 residues. Germline V lookup: CDR1 MGHDK, CDR2 SYGVNS. With 2 bases clipped from V and 5 bases from J, the junction kept 5 bases outside the gene matches. CDR3 bases: TGTGCCAGCAGTGAACTAGCGGGAGTAGCGGAGACCCAGTACTTC. This translates into CASSELAGVAETQYF.

The chain combines TRBV6-2 or TRBV6-3 with TRBJ2-1, with D possibly being TRBD1 (5 bases). The CDR3 spans 12 residues. The germline V and J ends were trimmed by 5 bases and 9 bases, with 11 bases remaining between them. The germline V gene has CDR1 MNHEY and CDR2 SVGEGT. CDR3 loop: CASSPRVVEQFF. CDR3 in DNA: TGTGCCAGCAGTCCCAGGGTAGTTGAGCAGTTCTTC.

The V and J genes are TRBV5-1 and TRBJ1-1; the match to TRBD1 covers 8 bases. The V gene's germline CDR1 is SGHRS and CDR2 YFSETQ. With 4 bases clipped from V and 2 bases from J, the junction kept 4 bases outside the gene matches. CDR3 length equals 14 residues. The CDR3 nucleotides are TGCGCCAGCAGCCATTCAGGGGGCAACACTGAAGCTTTCTTT. Protein sequence: CASSHSGGNTEAFF.

As concerns this clonotype: One end of the junction does not line up with germline, which may come from a read error. The chain recombines TRBV4-1 with TRBJ2-7, with 10 bases identical to TRBD2. Germline-derived CDR1 and CDR2 are MGHRA and YSYEKL. The CDR3 totals 15 residues. The CDR3 here is CAGSQDGLAGVAQYF. CDR3 DNA sequence: TGCGCCGGCAGCCAAGATGGTCTAGCGGGGGTCGCGCAGTACTTC.